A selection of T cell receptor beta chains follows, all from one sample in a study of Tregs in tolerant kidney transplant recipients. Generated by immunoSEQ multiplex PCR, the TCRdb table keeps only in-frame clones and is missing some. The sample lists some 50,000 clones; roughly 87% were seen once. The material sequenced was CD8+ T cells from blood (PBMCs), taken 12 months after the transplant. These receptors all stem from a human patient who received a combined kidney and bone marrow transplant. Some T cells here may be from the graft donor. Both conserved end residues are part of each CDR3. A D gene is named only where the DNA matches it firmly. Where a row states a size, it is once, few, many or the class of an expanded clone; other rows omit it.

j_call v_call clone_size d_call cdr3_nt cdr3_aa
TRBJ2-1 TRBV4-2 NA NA TGTGCCAGCAGCCAAGATAGAGGGGCGGGAAATGAGCAGTTCTTC CASSQDRGAGNEQFF
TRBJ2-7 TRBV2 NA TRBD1 TGTGCCAGCAGACCCCGGGACAGAACTTACGAGCAGTACTTC CASRPRDRTYEQYF
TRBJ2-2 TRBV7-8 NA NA TGTGCCAGCAGCCAGGGGACCGGGGAGCTGTTTTTT CASSQGTGELFF
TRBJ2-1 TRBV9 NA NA TGTGCCAGCAGCGCCGATATACTAGCCCTATCCTACAATGAGCAGTTCTTC CASSADILALSYNEQFF
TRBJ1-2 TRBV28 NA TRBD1 TGTGCCAGCAGTTTAGGGACAGCCTATGGCTACACCTTC CASSLGTAYGYTF
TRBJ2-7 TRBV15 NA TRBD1 TGTGCCACCAGCCCGGGACAGGAAACCTACGAGCAGTACTTC CATSPGQETYEQYF
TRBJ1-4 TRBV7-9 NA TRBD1 TGTGCCAGCAGCTCCCCCTTGACAGGGGATAATGAAAAACTGTTTTTT CASSSPLTGDNEKLFF
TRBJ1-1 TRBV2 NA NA TGTGCCAGCAGTGAGAATGACAGGCCCGAGAACACTGAAGCTTTCTTT CASSENDRPENTEAFF
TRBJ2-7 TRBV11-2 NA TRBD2 TGTGCCAGCAGCTTGTGGGAGGGCCATTACGAGCAGTACTTC CASSLWEGHYEQYF
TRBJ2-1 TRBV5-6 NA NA TGTGCCAGCAGCTCAGACTCGTACTCCTACAATGAGCAGTTCTTC CASSSDSYSYNEQFF
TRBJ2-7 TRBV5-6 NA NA TGTGCCAGCAGCTTGGGTAGTGGGACTGGCCTATTATTGTACTTC CASSLGSGTGLLLYF
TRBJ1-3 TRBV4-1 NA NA TGCGCCAGCAGCCAAGATCTTGGGCAGGGAAACACCATATATTTT CASSQDLGQGNTIYF
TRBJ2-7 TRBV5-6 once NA TGTGCCAGCAGCGAGGCTAGCGATTACGAGCAGTACTTC CASSEASDYEQYF
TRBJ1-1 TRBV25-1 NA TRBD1 TGTGCCAGCAGTGAACGGCCGGGACAGCGGAACACTGAAGCTTTCTTT CASSERPGQRNTEAFF
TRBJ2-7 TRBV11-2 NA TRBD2 TGTGCCAGCAGCTTAGGGACTAGCTACGAGCAGTACTTC CASSLGTSYEQYF
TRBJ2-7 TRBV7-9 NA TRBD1 TGTGCCAGCAGCTTAGTTGACAGGGGGAACTACGAGCAGTACTTC CASSLVDRGNYEQYF
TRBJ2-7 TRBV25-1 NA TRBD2 TGTGCCAGCAGTGACCGGGGACTAGCGGGTTCCTACGAGCAGTACTTC CASSDRGLAGSYEQYF
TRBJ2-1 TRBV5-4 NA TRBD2 TGTGCCAGCAGCCCGGGAGCGGGAGCTGCTCTTCTTGAGCAGTTCTTC CASSPGAGAALLEQFF
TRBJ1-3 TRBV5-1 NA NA TGCGCCAGCCAAGAGGTAGGTGCTGGAAACACCATATATTTT CASQEVGAGNTIYF
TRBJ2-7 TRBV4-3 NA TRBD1 TGCGCCAGCAGCCAAGATCGCCAGGGGGCACACGAGCAGTACTTC CASSQDRQGAHEQYF
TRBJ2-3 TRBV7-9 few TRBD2 TGTGCCAGCAGCCACGGGACTAGTCCGGATACGCAGTATTTT CASSHGTSPDTQYF
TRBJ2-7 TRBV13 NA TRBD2 TGTGCCAGCAGCTTAGGGACTAGCGGGAACTACGAGCAGTACTTC CASSLGTSGNYEQYF
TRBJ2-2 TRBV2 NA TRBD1 TGTGCCAGCAGGGGGGGACAGGGGACCGTCGGGGAGCTGTTTTTT CASRGGQGTVGELFF
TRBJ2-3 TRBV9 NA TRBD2 TGTGCCAGCAGCGTACCCCTCACAGAAGGAAGCGGGAGTTCAGATACGCAGTATTTT CASSVPLTEGSGSSDTQYF
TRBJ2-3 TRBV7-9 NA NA TGTGCCAGCAGCTTAGCGATGACATCTGATACGCAGTATTTT CASSLAMTSDTQYF
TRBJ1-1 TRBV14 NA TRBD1 TGTGCCAGCGGTTACAGGGGGGGGACTGAAGCTTTCTTT CASGYRGGTEAFF
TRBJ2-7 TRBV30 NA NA TGTGCCTGGGGGGGGGCCCAGGGGCGTTACGAGCAGTACTTC CAWGGAQGRYEQYF
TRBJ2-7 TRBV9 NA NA TGTGCCAGCAGCGTTGTTGGCGGCGAGCAGTACTTC CASSVVGGEQYF